This entry lists 6 T cell receptor beta chains sequenced from one sample in a study of Ad26.COV2.S vaccination and SARS-CoV-2 variants. Clones were read by immunoSEQ multiplex PCR, and TCRdb kept only the in-frame ones, dropping some. The data show 350,000 to 550,000 clones, about 91% seen once. This sample's treatment: roughly 20 received Ad26.COV2.S at low or high dose, single or two shots; 5 received placebo; per-sample allocation not given. Sampling was done on day 63 after the first vaccine or placebo injection. The material sequenced was peripheral blood, taken in a trial of Ad26.COV2.S vaccine versus placebo. The source is a person aged 18 to 59 who received the Ad26.COV2.S COVID-19 vaccine or a placebo.

The V gene is TRBV7-9, the J gene TRBJ1-4, with D perhaps TRBD1 (6 bases). Deletions cut 1 base from V and 3 bases from J, with 9 bases between. Germline V CDR1 and CDR2: SEHNR, FQNEAQ (reference sequence). This CDR3 contains 15 residues. CDR3 region: CASSLEPGANEKLFF. The DNA of the CDR3 is TGTGCCAGCAGCTTAGAACCAGGGGCTAATGAAAAACTGTTTTTT.

This sequence joins TRBV7-9 and TRBJ1-6, with D unresolved. Trimming shortened V by 1 base and J by 7 bases, and 5 bases separated the two germline ends. The CDR3 extends over 13 amino acids. Germline V lookup: CDR1 SEHNR, CDR2 FQNEAQ (reference sequence). The CDR3 loop reads CASSLDLNSPLHF. The CDR3 nucleotides read TGTGCCAGCAGCTTAGACCTCAATTCACCCCTCCACTTT.

The chain couples TRBV6-4 to TRBJ2-2; unclear D gene. The V gene lost 7 bases and the J gene lost 0 bases, with 12 bases spanning the gap. The CDR3 is 15 amino acids. CDR1 MRHNA and CDR2 SNTAGT come from the germline V gene. CDR3 residues: CASICWRPNTGELFF. CDR3 nucleotide sequence: TGTGCCAGCATTTGTTGGCGCCCGAACACCGGGGAGCTGTTTTTT.

The chain is built from TRBV7-6 and TRBJ2-7; D is possibly TRBD1 (6 bases). V shed 4 bases and J shed 0 bases, with 16 bases lying between them. CDR1 and CDR2 (germline): SGHVS, FNYEAQ. The CDR3 length is 16 residues. In DNA form, the CDR3 reads TGTGCCAGCAGCTCCACGACAGGCCATTCCTCCTACGAGCAGTACTTC. This translates into CASSSTTGHSSYEQYF.

This chain uses TRBV5-5 with TRBJ2-5; no reliable D call. Germline V CDR1 and CDR2: SGHKS, YYEKEE (reference sequence). The CDR3 has 17 amino acids. V dropped 0 bases and J dropped 4 bases, with 19 bases sitting between them. The CDR3: CASSLDAAVRNRETQYF. CDR3 DNA: TGTGCCAGCAGCTTGGATGCGGCAGTTAGGAACCGAGAGACCCAGTACTTC.

The chain recombines TRBV5-5 with TRBJ2-4; the D gene is possibly TRBD1 (5 bases). The V and J ends lost 5 bases and 7 bases respectively, with 16 bases between them. Germline V gene sequence: CDR1 SGHKS, CDR2 YYEKEE (reference sequence). The CDR3 sequence is 14 residues long. The CDR3 reads CASSPGSQINIQYF. The CDR3 bases are TGTGCCAGCAGTCCAGGGTCTCAGATTAACATTCAGTACTTC.